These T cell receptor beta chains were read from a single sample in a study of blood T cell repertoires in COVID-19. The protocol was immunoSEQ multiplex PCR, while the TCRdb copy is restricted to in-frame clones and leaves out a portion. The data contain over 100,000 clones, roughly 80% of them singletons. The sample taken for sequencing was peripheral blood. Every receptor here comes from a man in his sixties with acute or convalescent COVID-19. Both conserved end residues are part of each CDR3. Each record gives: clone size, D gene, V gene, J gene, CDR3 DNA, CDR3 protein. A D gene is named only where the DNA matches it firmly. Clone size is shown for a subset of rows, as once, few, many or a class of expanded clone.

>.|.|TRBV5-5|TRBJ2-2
TGTGCCAGCAGCTTGAGCCGGGGGATGGGGGAGCTGTTTTTT
CASSLSRGMGELFF
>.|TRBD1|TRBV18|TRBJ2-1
TGTGCCAGCTCTCGTGATTCCGGGACAGGACACTACAATGAGCAGTTCTTC
CASSRDSGTGHYNEQFF
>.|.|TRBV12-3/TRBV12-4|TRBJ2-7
TGTGCCAGCACCAGGGACACGCTCTACGAGCAGTACTTC
CASTRDTLYEQYF
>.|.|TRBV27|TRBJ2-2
TGTGCCAGCAGAGATTACCGCCCAGGGGTCGGGAACACCGGGGAGCTGTTTTTT
CASRDYRPGVGNTGELFF
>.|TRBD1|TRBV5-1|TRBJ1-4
TGCGCCAGCAGCTTAAACACAGGGGGCGCGGGGGAAAAACTGTTTTTT
CASSLNTGGAGEKLFF
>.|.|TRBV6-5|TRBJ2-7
TGTGCCAGCAGTTACGCCGGGACTTACTCCTACGAGCAGTACTTC
CASSYAGTYSYEQYF
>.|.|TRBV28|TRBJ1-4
TGTGCCAGCAGTCCGCAGTGGGGGAGGGAAAAACTGTTTTTT
CASSPQWGREKLFF
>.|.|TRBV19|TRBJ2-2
TGTGCCAGTAGTATGTTGGGGGCGCGAGGGGAGCTGTTTTTT
CASSMLGARGELFF
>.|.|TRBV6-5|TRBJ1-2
TGTGCCAGCAGTTCGAGGGTTTGGGATGGCTACACCTTC
CASSSRVWDGYTF
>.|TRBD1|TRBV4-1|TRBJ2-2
TGCGCCAGCAGGTTACAGGGGTCGAACACCGGGGAGCTGTTTTTT
CASRLQGSNTGELFF
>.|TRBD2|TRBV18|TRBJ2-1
TGTGCCAGCTCACCTGGACTAGCGGGGTACAATGAGCAGTTCTTC
CASSPGLAGYNEQFF
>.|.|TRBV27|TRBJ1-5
TGTGCCAGCAAATCCTCGGGGTCGCAGCCCCAGCATTTT
CASKSSGSQPQHF
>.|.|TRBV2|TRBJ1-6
TGTGCCAGGAGGGCCTATAATTCACCCCTCCACTTT
CARRAYNSPLHF
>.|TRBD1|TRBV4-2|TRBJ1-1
TGTGCCAGCAGCCCCCAGACAGGGGCTGAGAACACTGAAGCTTTCTTT
CASSPQTGAENTEAFF
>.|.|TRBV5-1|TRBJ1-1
TGCGCCAGCAGCTTAGGTGGAGGCTCGCGATTGAACACTGAAGCTTTCTTT
CASSLGGGSRLNTEAFF
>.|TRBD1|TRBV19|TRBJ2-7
TGTGCCAGTAGTCCCGGGACAGGGCGTTACGAGCAGTACTTC
CASSPGTGRYEQYF
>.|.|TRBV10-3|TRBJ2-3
TGTGCCATCAGTGAAAGCGCAGATACGCAGTATTTT
CAISESADTQYF
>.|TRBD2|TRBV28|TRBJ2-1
TGTGCCAGCAGTCCCATGCGGGGGGGCTACAATGAGCAGTTCTTC
CASSPMRGGYNEQFF
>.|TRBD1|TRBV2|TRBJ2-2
TGTGCCAGCGAAAACGACAGGGGTCACACCGGGGAGCTGTTTTTT
CASENDRGHTGELFF
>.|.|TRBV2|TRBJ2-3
TGTGCCAGCAGTGAAGCGCCACAGGGCTCAGATACGCAGTATTTT
CASSEAPQGSDTQYF
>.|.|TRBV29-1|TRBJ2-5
TGCAGCGTTGAAGAGCGCCAGGCCCAAGAGACCCAGTACTTC
CSVEERQAQETQYF
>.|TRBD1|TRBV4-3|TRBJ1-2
TGCGCCAGCAGCCAGGGGACAGCCCGTGGCTACACCTTC
CASSQGTARGYTF
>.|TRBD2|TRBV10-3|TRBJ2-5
TGTGCCATCTGGAATGGGAGGGCGGAAGAGACCCAGTACTTC
CAIWNGRAEETQYF
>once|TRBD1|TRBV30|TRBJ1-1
TGTGCCTGGAGGAGATCCGGGACAGGCGACGTAACTGAAGCTTTCTTT
CAWRRSGTGDVTEAFF
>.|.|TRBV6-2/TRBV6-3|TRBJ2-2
TGTGCCAGCAGTCCAACAGGGTATGCCGGGGAGCTGTTTTTT
CASSPTGYAGELFF
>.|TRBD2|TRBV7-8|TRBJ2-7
TGTGCCAGCAGCACCCCCGGGACTAGCGGAATATACGAGCAGTACTTC
CASSTPGTSGIYEQYF
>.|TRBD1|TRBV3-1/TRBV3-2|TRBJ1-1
TGTGCCAGCAGCCAAGAAAACAGGGGCACTGAAGCTTTCTTT
CASSQENRGTEAFF
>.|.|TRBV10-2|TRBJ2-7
TGCGCCACAAAAACCGGCAGGTCGGCCTACGAGCAGTACTTC
CATKTGRSAYEQYF
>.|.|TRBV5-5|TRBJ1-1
TGTGCCAGCAGCTTTGGGGCGAACACTGAAGCTTTCTTT
CASSFGANTEAFF
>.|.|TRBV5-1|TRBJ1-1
TGCGCCAGCAGCTTGAAAGGGACTGCCACTGAAGCTTTCTTT
CASSLKGTATEAFF
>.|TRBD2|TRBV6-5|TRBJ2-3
TGTGCCAGCAGTAGAGAGCGGGACGGGTCAGATACGCAGTATTTT
CASSRERDGSDTQYF
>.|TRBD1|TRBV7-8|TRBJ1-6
TGTGCCAGCAGCTCCCAGGGGGCGAGTTCACCCCTCCACTTT
CASSSQGASSPLHF
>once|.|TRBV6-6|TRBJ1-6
TGTGCCAGCAGCCGACAGGAATATAATTCACCCCTCCACTTT
CASSRQEYNSPLHF
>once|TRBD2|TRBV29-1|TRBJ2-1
TGCAGCGTCCGCCCGGGGAGCGGGAGTCCCAATGAGCAGTTCTTC
CSVRPGSGSPNEQFF
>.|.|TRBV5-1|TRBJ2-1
TGCGCCAGCAGCTTGGTCGGGACTGGATACAATGAGCAGTTCTTC
CASSLVGTGYNEQFF
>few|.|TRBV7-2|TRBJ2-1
TGTGCCAGCAGCTTAAGGTGGGACATCATAAGCTCCTACAATGAGCAGTTCTTC
CASSLRWDIISSYNEQFF
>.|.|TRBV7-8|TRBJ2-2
TGTGCCAGCAGCCGGCGACAATTTACGAACACCGGGGAGCTGTTTTTT
CASSRRQFTNTGELFF
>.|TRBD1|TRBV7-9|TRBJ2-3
TGTGCCAGCAGCGCCTCGGGACAGGGGGCGACTTATACGCAGTATTTT
CASSASGQGATYTQYF
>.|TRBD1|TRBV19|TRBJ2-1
TGTGCCACTGCTCCATGGGGACAGGAGCTACTCTCCTACAATGAGCAGTTCTTC
CATAPWGQELLSYNEQFF
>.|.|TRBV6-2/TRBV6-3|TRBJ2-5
TGTGCCAGCAGCAACCCACACTTCCCACAGGCGCGGAAAGAGACCCAGTACTTC
CASSNPHFPQARKETQYF
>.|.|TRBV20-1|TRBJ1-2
TGCAGTGCCTTATGGCTCTATGGCTACACCTTC
CSALWLYGYTF
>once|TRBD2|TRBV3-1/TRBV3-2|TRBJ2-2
TGTGCCAGCAGCCAAGATAGCCTCCGACTAGCGCGGAACACCGGGGAGCTGTTTTTT
CASSQDSLRLARNTGELFF
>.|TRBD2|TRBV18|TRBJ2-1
TGTGCCAGCTCACCATACTCTAGCGGAAATGAGCAGTTCTTC
CASSPYSSGNEQFF